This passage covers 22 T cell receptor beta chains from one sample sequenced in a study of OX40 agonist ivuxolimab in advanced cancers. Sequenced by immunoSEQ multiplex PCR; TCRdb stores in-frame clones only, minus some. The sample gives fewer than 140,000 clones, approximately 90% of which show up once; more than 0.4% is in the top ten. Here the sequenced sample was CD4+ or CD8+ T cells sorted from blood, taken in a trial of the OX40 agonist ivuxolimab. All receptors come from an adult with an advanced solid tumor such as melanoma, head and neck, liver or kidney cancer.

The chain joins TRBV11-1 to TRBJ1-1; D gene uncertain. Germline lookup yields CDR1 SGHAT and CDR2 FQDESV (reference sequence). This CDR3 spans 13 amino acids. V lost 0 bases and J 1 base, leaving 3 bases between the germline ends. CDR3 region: CASSLAENTEAFF. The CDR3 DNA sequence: TGTGCCAGCAGCTTAGCGGAGAACACTGAAGCTTTCTTT. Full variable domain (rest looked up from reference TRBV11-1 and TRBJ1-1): EAEVAQSPRYKITEKSQAVAFWCDPISGHATLYWYRQILGQGPELLVQFQDESVVDDSQLPKDRFSAERLKGVDSTLKIQPAELGDSAMYLCASSLAENTEAFFGQGTRLTVV.

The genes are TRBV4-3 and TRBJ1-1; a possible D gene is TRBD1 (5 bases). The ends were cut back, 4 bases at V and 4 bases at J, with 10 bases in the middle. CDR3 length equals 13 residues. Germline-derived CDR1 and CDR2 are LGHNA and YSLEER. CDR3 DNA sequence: TGCGCCAGCAGCCTCGTCGGGGGCACTGAAGCTTTCTTT. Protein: CASSLVGGTEAFF.

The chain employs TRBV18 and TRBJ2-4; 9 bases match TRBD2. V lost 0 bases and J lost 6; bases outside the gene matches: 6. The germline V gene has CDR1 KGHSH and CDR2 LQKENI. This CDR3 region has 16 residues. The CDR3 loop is CASSPPTSGRGNIQYF. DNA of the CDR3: TGTGCCAGCTCACCACCGACTAGCGGCCGAGGAAACATTCAGTACTTC.

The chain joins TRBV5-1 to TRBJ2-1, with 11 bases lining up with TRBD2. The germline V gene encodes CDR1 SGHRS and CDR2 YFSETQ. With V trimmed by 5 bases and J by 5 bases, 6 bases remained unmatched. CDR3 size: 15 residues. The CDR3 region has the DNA TGCGCCAGCAGTCAGACTAGCGGGGTTAACAATGAGCAGTTCTTC. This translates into CASSQTSGVNNEQFF.

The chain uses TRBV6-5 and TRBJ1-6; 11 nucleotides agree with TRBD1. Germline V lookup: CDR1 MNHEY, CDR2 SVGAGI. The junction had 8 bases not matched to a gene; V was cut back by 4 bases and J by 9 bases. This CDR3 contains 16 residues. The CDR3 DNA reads TGTGCCAGCAGTTCTCCCCCGGGGACAGGGGGTTCACCCCTCCACTTT. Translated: CASSSPPGTGGSPLHF.

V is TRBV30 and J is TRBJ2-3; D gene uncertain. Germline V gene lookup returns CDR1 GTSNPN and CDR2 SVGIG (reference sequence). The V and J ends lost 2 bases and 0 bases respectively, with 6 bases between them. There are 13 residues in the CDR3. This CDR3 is CAWSTRSTDTQYF. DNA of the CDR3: TGTGCCTGGAGTACCCGCAGCACAGATACGCAGTATTTT.

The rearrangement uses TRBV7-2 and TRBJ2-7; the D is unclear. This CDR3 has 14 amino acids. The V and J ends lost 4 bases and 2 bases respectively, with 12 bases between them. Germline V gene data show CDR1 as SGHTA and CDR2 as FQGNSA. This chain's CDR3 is CASSSPPATYEQYF. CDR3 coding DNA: TGTGCCAGCAGCTCCCCCCCGGCCACCTACGAGCAGTACTTC. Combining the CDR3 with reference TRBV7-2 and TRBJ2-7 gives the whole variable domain GAGVSQSPSNKVTEKGKDVELRCDPISGHTALYWYRQSLGQGLEFLIYFQGNSAPDKSGLPSDRFSAERTGGSVSTLTIQRTQQEDSAVYLCASSSPPATYEQYFGPGTRLTVT.

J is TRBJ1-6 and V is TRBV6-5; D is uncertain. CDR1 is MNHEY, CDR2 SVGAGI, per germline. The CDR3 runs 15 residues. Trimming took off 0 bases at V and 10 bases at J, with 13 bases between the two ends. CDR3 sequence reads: CASSYSGVPGSPLHF. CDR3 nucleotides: TGTGCCAGCAGTTACTCCGGGGTCCCCGGCTCACCCCTCCACTTT.

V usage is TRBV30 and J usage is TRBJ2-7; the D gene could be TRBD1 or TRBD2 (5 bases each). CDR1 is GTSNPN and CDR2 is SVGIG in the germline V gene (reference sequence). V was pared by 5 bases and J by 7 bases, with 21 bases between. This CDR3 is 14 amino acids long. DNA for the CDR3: TGTGCCTGGTCTTGGGGAGCCCCACCAGGGGAGCAGTACTTC. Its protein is CAWSWGAPPGEQYF.

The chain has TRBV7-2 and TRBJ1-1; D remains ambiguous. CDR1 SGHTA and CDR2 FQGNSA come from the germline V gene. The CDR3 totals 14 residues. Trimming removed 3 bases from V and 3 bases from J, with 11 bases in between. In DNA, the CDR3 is TGTGCCAGCAGCTTGCGATTTTCTGACACTGAAGCTTTCTTT. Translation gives CASSLRFSDTEAFF. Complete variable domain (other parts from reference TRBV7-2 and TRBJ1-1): GAGVSQSPSNKVTEKGKDVELRCDPISGHTALYWYRQSLGQGLEFLIYFQGNSAPDKSGLPSDRFSAERTGGSVSTLTIQRTQQEDSAVYLCASSLRFSDTEAFFGQGTRLTVV.

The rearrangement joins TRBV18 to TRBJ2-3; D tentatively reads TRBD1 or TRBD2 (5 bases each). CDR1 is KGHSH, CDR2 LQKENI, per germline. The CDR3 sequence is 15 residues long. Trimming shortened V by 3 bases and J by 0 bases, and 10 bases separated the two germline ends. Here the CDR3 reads CASSPPGPSTDTQYF. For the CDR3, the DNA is TGTGCCAGCTCACCGCCGGGACCTAGCACAGATACGCAGTATTTT.

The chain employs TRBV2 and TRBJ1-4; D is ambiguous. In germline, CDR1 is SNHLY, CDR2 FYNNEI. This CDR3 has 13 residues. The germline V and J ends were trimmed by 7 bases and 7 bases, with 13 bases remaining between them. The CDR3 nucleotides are TGTGCCAGCACTAAGGGCGCGTTTGAAAAACTGTTTTTT. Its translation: CASTKGAFEKLFF.

CDR3 DNA sequence: TGTGCCTGGAGTGCGGACAACGGGAATTCACCCCTCCACTTT. It codes for CAWSADNGNSPLHF. This chain uses TRBV30 with TRBJ1-6; a possible D gene is TRBD1 (5 bases). The CDR3 sequence is 14 residues long. The germline V gene encodes CDR1 GTSNPN and CDR2 SVGIG (reference sequence). V lost 1 base to trimming and J lost 7 bases, with 11 bases between them.

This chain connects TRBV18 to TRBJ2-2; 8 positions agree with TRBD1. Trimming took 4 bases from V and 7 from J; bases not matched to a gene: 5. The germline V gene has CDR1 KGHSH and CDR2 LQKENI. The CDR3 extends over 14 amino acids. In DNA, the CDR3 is TGTGCCAGCTCACAGGGACAGGTGGACGGGGAGCTGTTTTTT. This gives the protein CASSQGQVDGELFF. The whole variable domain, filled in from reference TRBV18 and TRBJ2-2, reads NAGVMQNPRHLVRRRGQEARLRCSPMKGHSHVYWYRQLPEEGLKFMVYLQKENIIDESGMPKERFSAEFPKEGPSILRIQQVVRGDSAAYFCASSQGQVDGELFFGEGSRLTVL.

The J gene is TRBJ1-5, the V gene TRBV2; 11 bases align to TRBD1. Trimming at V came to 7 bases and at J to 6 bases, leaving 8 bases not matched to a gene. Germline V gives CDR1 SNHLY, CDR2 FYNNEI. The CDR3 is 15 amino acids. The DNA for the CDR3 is TGTGCCAGCACCTCGGACAGGGGGCGAGGTCAGCCCCAGCATTTT. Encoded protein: CASTSDRGRGQPQHF.

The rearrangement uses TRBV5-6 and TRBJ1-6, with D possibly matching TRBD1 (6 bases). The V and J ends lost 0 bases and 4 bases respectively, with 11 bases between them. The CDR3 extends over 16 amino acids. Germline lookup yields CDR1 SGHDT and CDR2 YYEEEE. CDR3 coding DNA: TGTGCCAGCAGCTTGGCAGGACAGACTTATAATTCACCCCTCCACTTT. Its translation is CASSLAGQTYNSPLHF.

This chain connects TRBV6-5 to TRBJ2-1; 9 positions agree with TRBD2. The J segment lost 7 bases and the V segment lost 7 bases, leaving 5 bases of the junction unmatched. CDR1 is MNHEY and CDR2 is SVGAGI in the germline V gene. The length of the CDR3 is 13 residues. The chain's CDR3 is CASMASGANEQFF. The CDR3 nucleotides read TGTGCCAGCATGGCTAGCGGGGCAAATGAGCAGTTCTTC.

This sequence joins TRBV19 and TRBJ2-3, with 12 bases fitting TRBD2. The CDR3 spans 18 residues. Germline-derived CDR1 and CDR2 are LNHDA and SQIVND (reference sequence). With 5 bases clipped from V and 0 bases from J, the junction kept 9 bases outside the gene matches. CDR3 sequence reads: CASSPRTSGGISTDTQYF. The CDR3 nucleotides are TGTGCCAGTAGTCCTCGCACTAGCGGGGGGATTAGCACAGATACGCAGTATTTT. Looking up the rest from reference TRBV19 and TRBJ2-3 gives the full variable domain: DGGITQSPKYLFRKEGQNVTLSCEQNLNHDAMYWYRQDPGQGLRLIYYSQIVNDFQKGDIAEGYSVSREKKESFPLTVTSAQKNPTAFYLCASSPRTSGGISTDTQYFGPGTRLTVL.

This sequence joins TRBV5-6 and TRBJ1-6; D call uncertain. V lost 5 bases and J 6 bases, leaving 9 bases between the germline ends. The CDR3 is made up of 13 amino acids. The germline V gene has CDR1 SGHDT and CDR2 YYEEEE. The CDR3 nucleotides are TGTGCCAGCAGTTGGACGGCTAATTCACCCCTCCACTTT. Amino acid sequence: CASSWTANSPLHF.

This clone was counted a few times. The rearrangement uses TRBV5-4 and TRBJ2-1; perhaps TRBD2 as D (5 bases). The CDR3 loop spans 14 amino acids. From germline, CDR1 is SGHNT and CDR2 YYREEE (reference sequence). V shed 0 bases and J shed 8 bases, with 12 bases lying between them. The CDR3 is CASSLAGVLYEQFF. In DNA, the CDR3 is TGTGCCAGCAGCTTGGCCGGGGTACTGTATGAGCAGTTCTTC.

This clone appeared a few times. Written as DNA, the CDR3 is TGCGCCAGCAGCTGGGACGGTAATTCACCCCTCCACTTT. Translating gives CASSWDGNSPLHF. V usage is TRBV5-1 and J usage is TRBJ1-6; possible D gene TRBD1, 5 bases. The length of the CDR3 is 13 residues. Per germline, CDR1 SGHRS and CDR2 YFSETQ. Trimming shortened V by 3 bases and J by 6 bases, and 7 bases separated the two germline ends. Drawing the rest from reference TRBV5-1 and TRBJ1-6, the complete variable domain is KAGVTQTPRYLIKTRGQQVTLSCSPISGHRSVSWYQQTPGQGLQFLFEYFSETQRNKGNFPGRFSGRQFSNSRSEMNVSTLELGDSALYLCASSWDGNSPLHFGNGTRLTVT.

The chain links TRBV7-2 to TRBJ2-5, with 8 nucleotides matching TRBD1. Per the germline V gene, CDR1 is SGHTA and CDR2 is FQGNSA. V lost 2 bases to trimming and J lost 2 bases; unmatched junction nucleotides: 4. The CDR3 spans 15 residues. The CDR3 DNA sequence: TGTGCCAGCAGCTTAAGGAGACAGGGGCAAGAGACCCAGTACTTC. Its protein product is CASSLRRQGQETQYF.